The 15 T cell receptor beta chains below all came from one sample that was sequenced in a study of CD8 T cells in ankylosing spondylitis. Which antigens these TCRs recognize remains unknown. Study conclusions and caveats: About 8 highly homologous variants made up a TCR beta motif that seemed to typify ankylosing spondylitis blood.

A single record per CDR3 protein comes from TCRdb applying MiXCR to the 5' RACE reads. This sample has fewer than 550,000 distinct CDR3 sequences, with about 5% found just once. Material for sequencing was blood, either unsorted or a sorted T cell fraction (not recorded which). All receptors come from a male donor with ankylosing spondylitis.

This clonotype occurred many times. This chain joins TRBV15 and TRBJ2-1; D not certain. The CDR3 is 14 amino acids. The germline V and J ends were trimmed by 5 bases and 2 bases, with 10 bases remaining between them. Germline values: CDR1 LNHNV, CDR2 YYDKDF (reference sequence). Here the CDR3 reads CATSARLPYNEQFF. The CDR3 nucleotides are TGTGCCACCAGCGCCCGGCTCCCCTACAATGAGCAGTTCTTC.

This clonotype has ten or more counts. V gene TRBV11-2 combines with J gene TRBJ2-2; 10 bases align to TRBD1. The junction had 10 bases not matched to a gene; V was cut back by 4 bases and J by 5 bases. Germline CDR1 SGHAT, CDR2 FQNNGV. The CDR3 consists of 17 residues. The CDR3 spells CASSWTRDRGGTGELFF. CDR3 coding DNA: TGTGCCAGCAGCTGGACCCGGGACAGGGGAGGGACCGGGGAGCTGTTTTTT.

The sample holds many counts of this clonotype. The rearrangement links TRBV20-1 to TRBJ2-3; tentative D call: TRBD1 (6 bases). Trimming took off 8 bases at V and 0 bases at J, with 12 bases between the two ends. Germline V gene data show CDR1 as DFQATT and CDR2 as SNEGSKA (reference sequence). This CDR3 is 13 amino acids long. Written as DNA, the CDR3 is TGCAGTATCTACAGGGCGAGCACAGATACGCAGTATTTT. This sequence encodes CSIYRASTDTQYF.

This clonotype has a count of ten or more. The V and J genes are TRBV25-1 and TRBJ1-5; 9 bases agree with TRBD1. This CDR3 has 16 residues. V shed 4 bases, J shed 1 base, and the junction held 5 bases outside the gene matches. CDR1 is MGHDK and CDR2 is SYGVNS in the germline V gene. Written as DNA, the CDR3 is TGTGCCAGCAGTGGGCGGGGACAGGGAAGCAATCAGCCCCAGCATTTT. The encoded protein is CASSGRGQGSNQPQHF.

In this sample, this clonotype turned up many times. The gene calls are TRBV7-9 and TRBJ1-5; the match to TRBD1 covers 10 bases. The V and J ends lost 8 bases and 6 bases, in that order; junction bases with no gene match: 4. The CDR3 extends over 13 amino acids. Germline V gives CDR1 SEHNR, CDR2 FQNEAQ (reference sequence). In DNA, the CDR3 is TGTGCCAGCCCCCGGGACAGGGGTCAGCCCCAGCATTTT. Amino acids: CASPRDRGQPQHF.

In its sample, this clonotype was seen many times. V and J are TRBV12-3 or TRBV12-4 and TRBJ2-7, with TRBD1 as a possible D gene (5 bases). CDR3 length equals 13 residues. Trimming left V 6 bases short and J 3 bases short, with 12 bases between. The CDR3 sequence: CASSQQVDYEQYF. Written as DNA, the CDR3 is TGTGCCAGCAGCCAACAGGTAGACTACGAGCAGTACTTC.

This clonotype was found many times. The CDR3 loop reads CASSRDGGSYEQYF. CDR3 bases: TGCGCCAGCAGCCGGGACGGAGGATCCTACGAGCAGTACTTC. This chain uses TRBV4-3 with TRBJ2-7; D tentatively reads TRBD1 or TRBD2 (5 bases each). The germline V gene encodes CDR1 LGHNA and CDR2 YSLEER. Trimming removed 4 bases from V and 1 base from J, with 11 bases in between. This CDR3 contains 14 residues.

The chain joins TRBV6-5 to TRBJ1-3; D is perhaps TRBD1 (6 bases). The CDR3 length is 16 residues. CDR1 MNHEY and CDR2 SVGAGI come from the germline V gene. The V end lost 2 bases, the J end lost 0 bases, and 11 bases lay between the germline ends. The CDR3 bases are TGTGCCAGCAGTTACCGGAGGGGGGTCTCTGGAAACACCATATATTTT. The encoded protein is CASSYRRGVSGNTIYF.

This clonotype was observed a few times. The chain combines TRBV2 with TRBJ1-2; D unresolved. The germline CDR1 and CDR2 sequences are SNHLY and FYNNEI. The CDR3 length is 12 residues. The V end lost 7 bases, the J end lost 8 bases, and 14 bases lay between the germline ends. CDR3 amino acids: CASTTRITGYTF. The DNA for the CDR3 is TGTGCCAGCACCACCCGGATAACCGGCTACACCTTC.

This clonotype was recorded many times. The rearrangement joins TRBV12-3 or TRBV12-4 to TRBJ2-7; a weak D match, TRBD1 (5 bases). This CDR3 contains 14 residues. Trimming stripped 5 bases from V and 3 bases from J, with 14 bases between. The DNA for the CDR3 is TGTGCCAGCAGTAATAACCTCAGGGTCTACGAGCAGTACTTC. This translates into CASSNNLRVYEQYF.

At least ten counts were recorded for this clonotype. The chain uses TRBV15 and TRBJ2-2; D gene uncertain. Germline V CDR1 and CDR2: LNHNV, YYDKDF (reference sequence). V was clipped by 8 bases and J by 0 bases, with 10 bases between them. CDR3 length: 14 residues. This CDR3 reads CATENLANTGELFF. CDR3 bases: TGTGCCACCGAAAACTTAGCGAACACCGGGGAGCTGTTTTTT.

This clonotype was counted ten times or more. CDR3 coding DNA: TGTGCCAGCAGTTATGGGGCGGGGGCGGTTTATGGCTACACCTTC. Protein product: CASSYGAGAVYGYTF. V gene TRBV6-5 combines with J gene TRBJ1-2; TRBD1 might be the D (6 bases). The length of the CDR3 is 15 residues. Germline-derived CDR1 and CDR2 are MNHEY and SVGAGI. V shed 3 bases and J shed 5 bases, with 16 bases lying between them.

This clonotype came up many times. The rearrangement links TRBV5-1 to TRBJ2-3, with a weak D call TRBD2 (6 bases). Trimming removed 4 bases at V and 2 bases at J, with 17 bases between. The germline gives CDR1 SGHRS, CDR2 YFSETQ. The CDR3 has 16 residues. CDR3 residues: CASSQNPGLITDTQYF. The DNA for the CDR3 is TGCGCCAGCAGCCAAAATCCGGGACTTATCACAGATACGCAGTATTTT.

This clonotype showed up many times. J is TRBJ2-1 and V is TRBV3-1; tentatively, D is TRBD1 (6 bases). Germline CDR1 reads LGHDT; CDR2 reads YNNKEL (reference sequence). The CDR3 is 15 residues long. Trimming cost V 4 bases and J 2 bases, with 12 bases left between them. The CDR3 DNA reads TGTGCCAGCAGCCGGGGGCGGTGGGCCTACAATGAGCAGTTCTTC. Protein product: CASSRGRWAYNEQFF.

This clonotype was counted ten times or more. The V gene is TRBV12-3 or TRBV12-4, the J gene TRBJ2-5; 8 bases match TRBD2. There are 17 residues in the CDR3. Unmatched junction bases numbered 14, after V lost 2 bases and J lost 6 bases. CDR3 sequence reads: CASSLLSLAGSRQTQYF. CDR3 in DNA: TGTGCCAGCAGTTTACTGTCCCTAGCGGGTTCTAGGCAGACCCAGTACTTC.